The 3 T cell receptor beta chains below come from one sample, sequenced in a study of CD8 T cells in ankylosing spondylitis. General study results and limits: Among TCR beta sequences, a motif of eight highly homologous variants appeared characteristic of ankylosing spondylitis blood.

These receptors lack a known antigen. One entry per CDR3 protein, called by TCRdb with MiXCR from the 5' RACE reads. The sample includes some 200,000 distinct CDR3 sequences, 6% to 8% of them seen just once. Sequencing used blood, either unsorted or a sorted T cell fraction (not recorded which). These receptors were taken from a male donor with ankylosing spondylitis.

This clonotype was detected ten times or more. V gene TRBV27 combines with J gene TRBJ2-3; D is unresolved. Looked up from germline, CDR1 is MNHEY and CDR2 is SMNVEV (reference sequence). V lost 2 bases and J lost 2, with 5 bases in between. This CDR3 has 13 residues. CDR3 region: CASSLPYTDTQYF. CDR3 bases: TGTGCCAGCAGTTTACCATACACAGATACGCAGTATTTT.

Ten or more counts support this clonotype. The gene calls are TRBV4-3 and TRBJ2-7, with 9 bases matching TRBD1. Germline V gene lookup returns CDR1 LGHNA and CDR2 YSLEER. This CDR3 has 15 amino acids. The J segment lost 6 bases and the V segment lost 6 bases, leaving 12 bases of the junction unmatched. The CDR3 nucleotides read TGCGCCAGCAGTCTAGGGACAGGGTCGCGTAGCGAGCAGTACTTC. Encoded protein: CASSLGTGSRSEQYF.

This clonotype has ten or more counts. The rearrangement links TRBV11-2 to TRBJ2-2; D call uncertain. Germline values: CDR1 SGHAT, CDR2 FQNNGV. This CDR3 has 16 residues. Trimming shortened V by 5 bases and J by 2 bases, and 15 bases separated the two germline ends. In DNA, the CDR3 is TGTGCCAGCAGCCTAAGGGCCATTTTTAACACCGGGGAGCTGTTTTTT. Its protein product is CASSLRAIFNTGELFF.